The entry that follows covers one T cell receptor beta chain sequence. This record comes from a study of cytomegalovirus exposure and HLA in healthy donors. The data were produced by immunoSEQ multiplex PCR, yet TCRdb's version contains in-frame clones alone and is incomplete. The sample includes about 110,000 clones, almost 96% of them seen just once. V was clipped by 5 bases and J by 5 bases; unmatched bases: 8. CDR1 and CDR2 (germline): SGHTA, FQGNSA. This CDR3 has 15 residues. The sequence came from a woman aged 18-29 years in good health and CMV-seronegative. The sequenced sample was PBMCs. The genes are TRBV7-2 and TRBJ2-3; 9 bases line up with TRBD2. The chain's CDR3 is CASSPRGGEVDTQYF. In nucleotides, the CDR3 is TGTGCCAGCAGCCCACGCGGGGGGGAAGTAGATACGCAGTATTTT.